These 8 T cell receptor beta chains originate from one sample sequenced in a study of cytomegalovirus exposure and HLA in healthy donors. PCR employed 60 Vbeta and 13 Jbeta primers. Clones were read by immunoSEQ multiplex PCR, and TCRdb kept only the in-frame ones, dropping some. The sample lists some 200,000 clones; around 79% were seen once. Sequencing was carried out using PBMCs. All receptors come from a male donor in good health and CMV-seropositive.

CDR3 coding DNA: TGTGCCAGCAGCACAGACAGGGTTCGAGAGACCCAGTACTTC. Translated: CASSTDRVRETQYF. This chain links TRBV7-7 with TRBJ2-5; TRBD1 matches 7 bases. This CDR3 has 14 amino acids. Germline V gene lookup returns CDR1 SSHAT and CDR2 FNYEAQ (reference sequence). V trimming: 5 bases; J trimming: 4 bases; junction bases outside the gene matches: 7.

The chain joins TRBV7-2 to TRBJ1-5; 7 bases are shared with TRBD1. Germline CDR1 SGHTA, CDR2 FQGNSA. Trimming cost V 4 bases and J 7 bases; bases outside gene matches: 7. CDR3 length: 14 amino acids. The CDR3, as DNA: TGTGCCAGCAGCTCCAACAGGGGCGAGCAGCCCCAGCATTTT. This encodes CASSSNRGEQPQHF.

The CDR3 sequence: CASSLSQAGAGNEQFF. For the CDR3, the DNA is TGTGCCAGCAGCTTATCGCAGGCGGGAGCGGGGAATGAGCAGTTCTTC. The chain carries TRBV7-8 and TRBJ2-1, with 7 bases aligning to TRBD2. Germline CDR1 reads SGHVS; CDR2 reads FQNEAQ. The CDR3 is made up of 16 amino acids. Trimming cost V 2 bases and J 7 bases; bases outside gene matches: 11. Drawing the rest from reference TRBV7-8 and TRBJ2-1, the complete variable domain is GAGVSQSPRYKVAKRGQDVALRCDPISGHVSLFWYQQALGQGPEFLTYFQNEAQLDKSGLPSDRFFAERPEGSVSTLKIQRTQQEDSAVYLCASSLSQAGAGNEQFFGPGTRLTVL.

The chain links TRBV4-2 to TRBJ2-5, with D hard to call. The DNA end is more similar to TRBJ2-7, so the J call may be wrong. The CDR3 consists of 13 residues. Germline CDR1 LGHNA, CDR2 YNFKEQ. This CDR3 is CASSQQNSYEQYF. CDR3 sequence (DNA): TGTGCCAGCAGCCAGCAAAATTCCTACGAGCAGTACTTC.

CDR3 bases: TGTGCCAGTAGTGTAGGACAGGGCCCCTACGAGCAGTACTTC. This encodes CASSVGQGPYEQYF. This chain connects TRBV19 to TRBJ2-7; 8 bases are a match to TRBD1. Trimming cost V 5 bases and J 2 bases; bases outside gene matches: 5. There are 14 residues in the CDR3. Per the germline V gene, CDR1 is LNHDA and CDR2 is SQIVND (reference sequence).

V is TRBV5-1 and J is TRBJ2-5; 7 nucleotides align to TRBD1. The CDR3 totals 13 residues. V lost 3 bases and J lost 3; bases outside the gene matches: 2. The germline V gene encodes CDR1 SGHRS and CDR2 YFSETQ. In nucleotides, the CDR3 is TGCGCCAGCAGCTGGACAGGAGAAGAGACCCAGTACTTC. The encoded protein is CASSWTGEETQYF.

The chain employs TRBV6-4 and TRBJ2-2, with D possibly being TRBD2 (6 bases). The CDR3 covers 16 residues. V lost 3 bases and J lost 2, with 13 bases in between. Germline V gives CDR1 MRHNA, CDR2 SNTAGT. The CDR3 here is CASSESGGLNTGELFF. In DNA form, the CDR3 reads TGTGCCAGCAGTGAGTCCGGAGGGCTCAACACCGGGGAGCTGTTTTTT.

The V gene is TRBV2, the J gene TRBJ2-3; the match to TRBD1 covers 7 bases. The CDR3 length is 15 residues. The V segment lost 5 bases and the J segment 3 bases; nucleotides outside the gene matches: 8. Germline-derived CDR1 and CDR2 are SNHLY and FYNNEI. The CDR3 sequence is CASSKDRWGTDTQYF. In DNA, the CDR3 is TGTGCCAGCAGTAAGGACAGGTGGGGGACAGATACGCAGTATTTT.